This T cell receptor (beta chain) was retrieved from a study of T-cell memory formation after mild COVID-19. Study conclusions and caveats: Certain responding clones were present in pre-infection memory, suggesting participation of cross-reactive memory.

TCRdb re-derived calls from the 5' RACE reads in MiXCR, one entry per CDR3 protein. The sample shows about 400,000 distinct CDR3 sequences, 23% of them seen only once. The germline V gene has CDR1 SQVTM and CDR2 ANQGSEA. Trimming left V 4 bases short and J 0 bases short, with 9 bases between. This CDR3 is 13 amino acids long. Notes on this clonotype: The antigen is undetermined.

The specimen sequenced was PBMCs or a T cell subset sorted from them (not recorded which). The genes are TRBV29-1 and TRBJ1-1, with D unclear. This TCR was sampled from an adult woman who had mild COVID-19 (a few samples of this study predate the infection). Cell type and time point are not known. CDR3 region: CSVVGLMNTEAFF. Here the CDR3 DNA reads TGCAGCGTTGTGGGTTTAATGAACACTGAAGCTTTCTTT.